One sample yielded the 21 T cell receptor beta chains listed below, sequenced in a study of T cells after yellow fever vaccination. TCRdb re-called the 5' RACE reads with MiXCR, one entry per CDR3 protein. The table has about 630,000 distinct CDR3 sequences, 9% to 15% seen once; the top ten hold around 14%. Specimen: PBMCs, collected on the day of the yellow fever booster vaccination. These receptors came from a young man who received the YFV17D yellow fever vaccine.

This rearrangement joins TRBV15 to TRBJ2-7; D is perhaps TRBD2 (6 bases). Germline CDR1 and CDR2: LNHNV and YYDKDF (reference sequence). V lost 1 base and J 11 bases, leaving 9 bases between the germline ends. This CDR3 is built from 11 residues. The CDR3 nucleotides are TGTGCCACCAGCAGAGCGGGAGAAAAGTACTTC. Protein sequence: CATSRAGEKYF.

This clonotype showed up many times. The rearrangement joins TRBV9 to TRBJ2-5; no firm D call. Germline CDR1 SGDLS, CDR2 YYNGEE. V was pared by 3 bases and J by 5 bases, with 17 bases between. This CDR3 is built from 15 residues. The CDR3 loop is CASSGYDSRGETQYF. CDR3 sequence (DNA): TGTGCCAGCAGCGGATACGACTCCCGTGGGGAGACCCAGTACTTC.

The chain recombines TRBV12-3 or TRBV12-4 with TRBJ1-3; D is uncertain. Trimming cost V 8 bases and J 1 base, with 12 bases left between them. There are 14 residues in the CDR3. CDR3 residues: CASARMRSGNTIYF. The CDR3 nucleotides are TGTGCCAGCGCAAGGATGAGATCTGGAAACACCATATATTTT.

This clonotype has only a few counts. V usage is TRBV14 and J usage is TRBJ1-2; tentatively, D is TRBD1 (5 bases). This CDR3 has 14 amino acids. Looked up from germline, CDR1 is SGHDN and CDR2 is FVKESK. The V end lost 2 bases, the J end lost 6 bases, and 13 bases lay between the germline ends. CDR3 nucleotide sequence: TGTGCCAGCAGCCAACAGATAGGGGCGGATGGCTACACCTTC. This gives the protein CASSQQIGADGYTF.

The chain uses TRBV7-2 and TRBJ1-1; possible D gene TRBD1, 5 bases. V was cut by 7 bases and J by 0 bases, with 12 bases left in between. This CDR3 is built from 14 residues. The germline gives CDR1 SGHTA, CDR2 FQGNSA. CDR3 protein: CASKSQVMNTEAFF. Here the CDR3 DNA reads TGTGCCAGCAAATCACAGGTCATGAACACTGAAGCTTTCTTT.

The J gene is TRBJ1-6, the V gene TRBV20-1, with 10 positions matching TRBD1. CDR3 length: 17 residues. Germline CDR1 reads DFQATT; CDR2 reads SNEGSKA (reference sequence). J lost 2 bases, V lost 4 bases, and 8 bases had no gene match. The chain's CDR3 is CSATAKTGGTYNSPLHF. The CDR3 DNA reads TGCAGTGCTACGGCAAAGACAGGGGGCACCTATAATTCACCCCTCCACTTT.

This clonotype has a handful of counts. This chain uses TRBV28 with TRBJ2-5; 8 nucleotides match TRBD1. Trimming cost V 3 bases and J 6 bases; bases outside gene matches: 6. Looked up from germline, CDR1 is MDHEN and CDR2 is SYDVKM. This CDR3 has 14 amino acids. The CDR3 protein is CASSLAGQEKTQYF. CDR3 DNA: TGTGCCAGCAGTTTGGCGGGACAGGAAAAGACCCAGTACTTC.

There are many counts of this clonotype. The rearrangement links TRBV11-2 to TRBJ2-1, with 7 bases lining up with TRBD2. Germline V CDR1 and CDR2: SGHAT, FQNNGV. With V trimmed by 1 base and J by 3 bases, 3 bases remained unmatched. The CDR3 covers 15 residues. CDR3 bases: TGTGCCAGCAGCTTAGTCGCGGGAGTCTACAATGAGCAGTTCTTC. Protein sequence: CASSLVAGVYNEQFF.

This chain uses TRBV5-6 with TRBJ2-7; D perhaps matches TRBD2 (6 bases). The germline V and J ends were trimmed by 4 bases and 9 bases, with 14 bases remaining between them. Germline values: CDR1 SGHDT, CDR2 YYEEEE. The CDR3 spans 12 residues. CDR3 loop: CASSPGTGAQYF. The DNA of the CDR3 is TGTGCCAGCAGCCCTGGGACTGGCGCGCAGTACTTC.

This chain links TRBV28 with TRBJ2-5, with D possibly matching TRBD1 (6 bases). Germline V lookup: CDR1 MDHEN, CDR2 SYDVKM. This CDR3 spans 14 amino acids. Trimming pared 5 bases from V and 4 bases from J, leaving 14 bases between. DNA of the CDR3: TGTGCCAGCAGTCAACAGGGTAGGCGAGAGACCCAGTACTTC. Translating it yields CASSQQGRRETQYF.

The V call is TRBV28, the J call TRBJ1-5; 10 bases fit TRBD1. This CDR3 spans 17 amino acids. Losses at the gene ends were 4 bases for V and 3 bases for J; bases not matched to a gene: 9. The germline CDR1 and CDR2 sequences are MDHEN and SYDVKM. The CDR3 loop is CASSSRDRGRFNQPQHF. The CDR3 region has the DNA TGTGCCAGCAGTTCACGGGACAGGGGACGGTTCAATCAGCCCCAGCATTTT.

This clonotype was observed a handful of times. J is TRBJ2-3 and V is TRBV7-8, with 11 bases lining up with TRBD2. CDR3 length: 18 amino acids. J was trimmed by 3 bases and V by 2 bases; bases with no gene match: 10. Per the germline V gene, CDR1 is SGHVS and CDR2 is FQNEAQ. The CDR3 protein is CASSLPSLAGADTDTQYF. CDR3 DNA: TGTGCCAGCAGCTTACCCTCACTAGCGGGAGCAGATACAGATACGCAGTATTTT.

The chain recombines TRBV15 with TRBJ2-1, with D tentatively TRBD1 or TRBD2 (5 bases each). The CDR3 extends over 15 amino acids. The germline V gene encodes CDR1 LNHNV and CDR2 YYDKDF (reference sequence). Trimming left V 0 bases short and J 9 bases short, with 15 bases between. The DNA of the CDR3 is TGTGCCACCAGCAGAGATGGGGGAACCAGGGTTGAGCAGTTCTTC. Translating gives CATSRDGGTRVEQFF.

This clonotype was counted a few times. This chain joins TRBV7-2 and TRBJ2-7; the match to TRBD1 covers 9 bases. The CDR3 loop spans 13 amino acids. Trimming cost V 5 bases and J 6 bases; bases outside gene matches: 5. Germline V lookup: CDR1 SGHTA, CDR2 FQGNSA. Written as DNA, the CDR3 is TGTGCCAGCAGCGGGACAGGGATGGCCGAGCAGTACTTC. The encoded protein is CASSGTGMAEQYF.

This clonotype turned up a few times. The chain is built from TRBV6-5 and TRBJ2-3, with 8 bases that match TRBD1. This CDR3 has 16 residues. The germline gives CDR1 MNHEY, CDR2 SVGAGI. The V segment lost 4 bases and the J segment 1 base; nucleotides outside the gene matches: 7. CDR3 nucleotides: TGTGCCAGCAGTTCAGGGGGCTCTATGGGCACAGATACGCAGTATTTT. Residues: CASSSGGSMGTDTQYF.

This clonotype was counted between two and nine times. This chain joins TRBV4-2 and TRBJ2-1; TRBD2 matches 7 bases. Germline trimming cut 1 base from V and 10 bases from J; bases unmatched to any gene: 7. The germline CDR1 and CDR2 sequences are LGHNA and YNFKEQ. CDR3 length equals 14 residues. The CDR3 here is CASSQGWAGVEQFF. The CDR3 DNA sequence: TGTGCCAGCAGCCAAGGATGGGCGGGAGTAGAGCAGTTCTTC.

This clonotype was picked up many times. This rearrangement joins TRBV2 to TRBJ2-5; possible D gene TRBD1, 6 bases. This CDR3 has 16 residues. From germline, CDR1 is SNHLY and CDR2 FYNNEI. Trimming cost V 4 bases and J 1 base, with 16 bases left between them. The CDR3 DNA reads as TGTGCCAGCAGTGGCCGGTACCAGGGGTCCCAAGAGACCCAGTACTTC. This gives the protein CASSGRYQGSQETQYF.

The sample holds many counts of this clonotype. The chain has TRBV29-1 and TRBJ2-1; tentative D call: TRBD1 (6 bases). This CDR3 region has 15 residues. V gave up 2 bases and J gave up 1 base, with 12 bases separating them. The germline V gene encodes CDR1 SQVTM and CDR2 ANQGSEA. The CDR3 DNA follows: TGCAGCGTTGAAAAGGGGGTCGGGTCCTACAATGAGCAGTTCTTC. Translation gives CSVEKGVGSYNEQFF.

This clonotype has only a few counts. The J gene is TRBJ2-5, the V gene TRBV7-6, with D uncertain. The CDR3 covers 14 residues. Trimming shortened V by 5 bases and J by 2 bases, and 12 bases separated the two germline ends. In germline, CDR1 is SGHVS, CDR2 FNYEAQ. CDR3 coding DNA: TGTGCCAGCAGCCCAGTACAACGGCAAGAGACCCAGTACTTC. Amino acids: CASSPVQRQETQYF.

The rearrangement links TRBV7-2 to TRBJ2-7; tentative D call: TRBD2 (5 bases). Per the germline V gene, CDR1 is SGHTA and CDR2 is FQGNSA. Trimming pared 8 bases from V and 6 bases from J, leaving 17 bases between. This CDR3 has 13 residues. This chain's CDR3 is CASSGSPGSEQYF. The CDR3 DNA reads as TGTGCCAGCTCGGGATCGCCGGGATCCGAGCAGTACTTC.

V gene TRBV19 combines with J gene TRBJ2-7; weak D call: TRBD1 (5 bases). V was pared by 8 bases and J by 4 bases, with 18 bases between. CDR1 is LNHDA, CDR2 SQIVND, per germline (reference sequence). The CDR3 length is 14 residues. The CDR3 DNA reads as TGTGCCAGTTCCGATACAGGAATTAGGTACGAGCAGTACTTC. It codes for CASSDTGIRYEQYF.